Sequencing of this T cell receptor beta chain was carried out in a study of blood T cell repertoires in COVID-19. About the study: Nucleic acid was either cDNA or gDNA, and it came from T cells, B-cell-depleted T cells, or PBMCs.

Donors in Cohort 3 who had recovered were those with two negative PCRs, healthcare professional clearance, or resolution of their symptoms. Under the authors' procedure: Amplification of reference gene primers provided the estimated nucleated cell counts. Clones were sequenced by immunoSEQ multiplex PCR, and TCRdb holds only the in-frame ones, with some missing. V and J calls plus clone size are reproduced from that table; the DNA served to infer D and trimming. The sample lists some 220,000 clones, around 89% occurring once. The sample consisted of PBMCs or T cells enriched from blood (not recorded which). This receptor was taken from a woman in her thirties who had recovered from COVID-19.

CDR3 in DNA: TGTGCCAGCAGCCCGCTAGCGGGGCACAACTACAATGAGCAGTTCTTC. The encoded protein is CASSPLAGHNYNEQFF. J is TRBJ2-1 and V is TRBV14; the match to TRBD2 covers 9 bases. The CDR3 has 16 residues. Looked up from germline, CDR1 is SGHDN and CDR2 is FVKESK. Losses at the gene ends were 4 bases for V and 3 bases for J; bases not matched to a gene: 7. The whole variable domain, filled in from reference TRBV14 and TRBJ2-1, reads EAGVTQFPSHSVIEKGQTVTLRCDPISGHDNLYWYRRVMGKEIKFLLHFVKESKQDESGMPNNRFLAERTGGTYSTLKVQPAELEDSGVYFCASSPLAGHNYNEQFFGPGTRLTVL.